The 19 T cell receptor beta chains listed next were all sequenced from one sample in a study of shared clonotypes between healthy human individuals. Here immunoSEQ multiplex PCR was the method, and the copy in TCRdb shows in-frame clones only, minus some. Among more than 2 million clones listed, 85% to 95% were seen once. The sequenced material came from naive CD4+ T cells sorted from blood. As for subset: CD45RA+ positively selected. Receptor source: a man in his late teens or twenties in good health.

The chain has TRBV6-1 and TRBJ2-7, with 10 bases lining up with TRBD1. Germline V gene lookup returns CDR1 MNHNS and CDR2 SASEGT. CDR3 size: 15 residues. With V trimmed by 6 bases and J by 5 bases, 10 bases remained unmatched. CDR3 coding DNA: TGTGCCAGCAGCGAGCCGGGACAGGGGTCCCACGAGCAGTACTTC. Translated: CASSEPGQGSHEQYF.

J is TRBJ2-2 and V is TRBV29-1; D ambiguous. The V gene's germline CDR1 is SQVTM and CDR2 ANQGSEA. There are 14 residues in the CDR3. Trimming took 3 bases from V and 3 from J, leaving 11 bases between them. CDR3 in DNA: TGCAGCGTTGATCTGGGGTCCCACACCGGGGAGCTGTTTTTT. This encodes CSVDLGSHTGELFF.

J is TRBJ1-1 and V is TRBV18, with TRBD1 identical over 9 bases. J gave up 6 bases and V 3 bases, and 2 bases lay outside the gene matches. This CDR3 region has 13 residues. Germline CDR1 reads KGHSH; CDR2 reads LQKENI. CDR3 DNA: TGTGCCAGCTCACCGGGACAGGGCCCTGAAGCTTTCTTT. Amino acid sequence: CASSPGQGPEAFF.

Regarding this clone: Other DNA sequences in this specimen translate into the identical CDR3. The rearrangement links TRBV9 to TRBJ1-3, with 8 bases matching TRBD1. J gave up 2 bases and V 0 bases, and 1 base lay outside the gene matches. The CDR3 contains 15 residues. CDR1 SGDLS and CDR2 YYNGEE come from the germline V gene. Written as DNA, the CDR3 is TGTGCCAGCAGCGTAGGGACAGGGACTGGAAACACCATATATTTT. It translates to CASSVGTGTGNTIYF.

The rearrangement links TRBV30 to TRBJ2-2; perhaps TRBD1 as D (6 bases). The CDR3 consists of 15 residues. CDR1 is GTSNPN and CDR2 is SVGIG in the germline V gene (reference sequence). V was shortened by 1 base and J by 6 bases, with 15 bases between the two germline ends. The CDR3 is CAWSGMAGVAGELFF. DNA of the CDR3: TGTGCCTGGAGTGGCATGGCAGGGGTGGCCGGGGAGCTGTTTTTT.

V is TRBV6-6 and J is TRBJ1-2, with no clear D. CDR1 MNHNY and CDR2 SVGAGI come from the germline V gene (reference sequence). With 7 bases removed from V and 1 base from J, the gap between germline ends came to 16 bases. The length of the CDR3 is 15 residues. CDR3 sequence (DNA): TGTGCCAGCACCTCCCTCGGATTTCTTAACTATGGCTACACCTTC. This encodes CASTSLGFLNYGYTF.

The V and J genes are TRBV4-1 and TRBJ2-1; a possible D gene is TRBD2 (6 bases). CDR3 length: 13 residues. Germline loops: CDR1 MGHRA, CDR2 YSYEKL. Trimming stripped 1 base from V and 10 bases from J, with 11 bases between. CDR3 region: CASSQGVAGEQFF. CDR3 bases: TGCGCCAGCAGCCAAGGAGTGGCGGGAGAGCAGTTCTTC.

CDR3 in amino acids: CASSWDLRGTEAFF. The CDR3 DNA follows: TGTGCCAGCAGTTGGGACCTCCGGGGGACTGAAGCTTTCTTT. The chain combines TRBV6-6 with TRBJ1-1, with D possibly TRBD1 on 5 matching bases. The CDR3 totals 14 residues. V was pared by 4 bases and J by 5 bases, with 14 bases between. CDR1 and CDR2 (germline): MNHNY, SVGAGI (reference sequence).

The V gene is TRBV5-1, the J gene TRBJ1-2; TRBD1 is a possible D gene (5 bases). The V gene lost 0 bases and the J gene lost 1 base, with 19 bases spanning the gap. The CDR3 extends over 18 amino acids. The V gene's germline CDR1 is SGHRS and CDR2 YFSETQ. CDR3 bases: TGCGCCAGCAGCTTGGGGACACCGCTGGGCAGATTTAACTATGGCTACACCTTC. It translates to CASSLGTPLGRFNYGYTF.

The CDR3 DNA is TGTGCCAGCAGGCCCACACTGGCGGGGGGTGAGCAGTTCTTC. Protein product: CASRPTLAGGEQFF. The chain links TRBV6-6 to TRBJ2-1, with TRBD2 identical over 8 bases. CDR1 is MNHNY and CDR2 is SVGAGI in the germline V gene (reference sequence). V lost 6 bases and J lost 9; bases outside the gene matches: 10. The CDR3 spans 14 residues.

This chain connects TRBV6-1 to TRBJ1-5; a possible D gene is TRBD1 (5 bases). This CDR3 comprises 15 residues. Germline CDR1 and CDR2: MNHNS and SASEGT. V was pared by 6 bases and J by 3 bases, with 15 bases between. CDR3 loop: CASRKEGSINQPQHF. In nucleotides, the CDR3 is TGTGCCAGCAGGAAGGAGGGGAGTATCAATCAGCCCCAGCATTTT.

This chain uses TRBV19 with TRBJ2-4; a possible D gene is TRBD2 (5 bases). The V gene's germline CDR1 is LNHDA and CDR2 SQIVND (reference sequence). V shed 4 bases and J shed 0 bases, with 10 bases lying between them. This CDR3 comprises 15 residues. This chain's CDR3 is CASSNPGLAKNIQYF. In nucleotides, the CDR3 is TGTGCCAGTAGTAATCCTGGACTAGCCAAAAACATTCAGTACTTC.

The DNA of the CDR3 is TGTGCCAGCAGCACAGGACAGGGGAACACTGAAGCTTTCTTT. This gives the protein CASSTGQGNTEAFF. This chain joins TRBV7-6 and TRBJ1-1; TRBD1 agrees at 8 bases. Germline V gene data show CDR1 as SGHVS and CDR2 as FNYEAQ. Trimming took 5 bases from V and 1 from J; bases not matched to a gene: 3. This CDR3 has 14 amino acids.

This chain connects TRBV5-4 to TRBJ1-1, with D tentatively TRBD1 (6 bases). CDR3 size: 15 residues. Looked up from germline, CDR1 is SGHNT and CDR2 is YYREEE (reference sequence). V lost 2 bases and J 1 base, leaving 12 bases between the germline ends. The CDR3 loop is CASSFPPGANTEAFF. DNA for the CDR3: TGTGCCAGCAGCTTTCCTCCAGGGGCGAACACTGAAGCTTTCTTT.

This clone occurred once. This chain connects TRBV18 to TRBJ2-5, with 11 bases that match TRBD2. The CDR3 has 14 amino acids. CDR1 and CDR2 (germline): KGHSH, LQKENI. Trimming took 7 bases from V and 3 from J; bases not matched to a gene: 4. The CDR3 protein is CASLAGGPEETQYF. CDR3 nucleotide sequence: TGTGCCAGCTTAGCGGGAGGGCCGGAAGAGACCCAGTACTTC.

V usage is TRBV6-1 and J usage is TRBJ1-5; D gene unclear. The V end lost 7 bases, the J end lost 1 base, and 8 bases lay between the germline ends. Germline loops: CDR1 MNHNS, CDR2 SASEGT. The length of the CDR3 is 13 residues. For the CDR3, the DNA is TGTGCCAGCAAGGAAGAAAGCAATCAGCCCCAGCATTTT. The encoded protein is CASKEESNQPQHF.

CDR3 coding DNA: TGTGCCATCAGTGAGTCGCTAGTTGCTGGAAACACCATATATTTT. Protein sequence: CAISESLVAGNTIYF. The genes are TRBV10-3 and TRBJ1-3, with unresolved D. Germline V CDR1 and CDR2: ENHRY, SYGVKD. The ends were cut back, 0 bases at V and 2 bases at J, with 8 bases in the middle. The CDR3 sequence is 15 residues long.

The CDR3 loop is CASRLDGTGKYEQYF. The CDR3 bases are TGTGCCAGCAGACTGGACGGGACAGGAAAGTACGAGCAGTACTTC. The genes are TRBV5-8 and TRBJ2-7; 8 positions match TRBD1. The CDR3 length is 15 residues. V dropped 5 bases and J dropped 4; count of bases not matched to a gene: 11. Per germline, CDR1 SGHTS and CDR2 YDEGEE.

The chain combines TRBV10-2 with TRBJ2-7, with TRBD2 matching over 11 bases. Germline CDR1 reads WSHSY; CDR2 reads SAAADI. V was clipped by 0 bases and J by 3 bases; unmatched bases: 1. This CDR3 has 15 amino acids. CDR3 in DNA: TGCGCCAGCAGTGAGTCACTAGCGGGAGTCTACGAGCAGTACTTC. Residues: CASSESLAGVYEQYF.